This entry features one T cell receptor beta chain sequence. It has no known antigen specificity. Base qualities were left out, and no much larger clone turns up one base away. The Quick-DNA Microprep Kit was used to extract genomic DNA from the sorted cells. TCRbeta DNA was amplified with the immunoSEQ hsTCRbeta kit following the manufacturer's protocol. TCRbeta libraries were sequenced on an Illumina MiSeq instrument. Regarding the original processing steps: Removing out-of-frame sequences left 2 million to 2.5 million distinct TCRbeta sequences, an average of about 70,000 per individual. Each individual was scored by the count of 150 to 200 previously reported CMV-associated TCRbeta sequences and the total productive distinct TCRbeta count. A beta-binomial model was reimplemented in Python, and scikit-learn random forests with default parameters were trained on data from the US cohort. On the Belgian cohort, classifier performance was reported as the median AUC, along with percentile confidence intervals, across 10,000 bootstrap iterations. TCRdb took this table from immuneACCESS and kept in-frame rearrangements with V and J called. Such tables lack part of the clones; where checked against another copy, unresolved V genes explain under half of the gap, and the rest is unexplained. V, J and clone size are taken as reported in that table, and D and trimming were inferred from the DNA itself. Here the sample has around 53,000 clones; around 80% occur a single time. The ten top clones hold about 0.82% of the sample.

From a lookup of the germline V gene, CDR1 and CDR2 are SGHAT and FQNNGV. Trimming accounts for 3 bases at V and 5 bases at J, while the number of junction bases matched to no gene is 5. Spanning cysteine to phenylalanine, the CDR3 consists of 15 amino acids. The kept DNA is CDR3 alone, 45 bases in frame from the first base. The source of the sample is a study of memory CD4+ T cells and cytomegalovirus serostatus (dated by TCRdb to the late 2010s). For the study in its entirety: The approximately 35 healthy Belgian adults in the cohort included 9 who were CMV seropositive and approximately 24 who were CMV seronegative. To replicate a published TCR-based CMV serostatus classifier, the researchers sequenced the CD4+ memory TCRbeta repertoires of a Belgian cohort whose cytomegalovirus serostatus was known. Beyond this particular receptor, the publication reports: A median bootstrapped AUC of around 0.94 with a 95% CI of 0.76-1.00 was achieved on the Belgian cohort by the original-framework classifier. For CMV serostatus prediction, a median bootstrapped AUC of approximately 0.95 was reached with the original framework, and a median bootstrapped AUC of roughly 0.9 was reached with a US-trained random forest. The results were interpreted as suggesting that the CMV-associated TCR signature is mostly present in the CD4+ memory repertoire. Only CD4+CD45RO+ memory cells were sequenced, unlike the original study, which covered naive and memory CD4+ and CD8+ populations. Of over 150 previously reported CMV-associated TCRbeta sequences, 67 appeared in the CD4+ memory repertoires, each in one to five individuals.

A FACSAria II was used to sort memory CD4+ T cells, defined as single viable CD3+CD4+CD8-CD45RO+ cells. CMV serostatus was determined using a Roche Elecsys assay that detects serum IgG against CMV pp150, pp28, p38 and p52. After thawing, total CD4+ T cells were enriched by positive selection with CD4 magnetic microbeads. The samples came from a separate study whose specific focus was interrogating the CD4+ T cell memory repertoire. Following standard operating procedures, peripheral blood mononuclear cells were isolated and cryopreserved, while serum was kept at -80 degrees C. CD3-PerCP (BW264/56), CD4-APC (RPA-T4), CD45RO-PE (UCHT1) and CD8-Pacific Orange (3B5) antibodies were used for staining, and non-viable cells were excluded with Sytox blue.

What was sequenced was memory CD4+ T cells from blood. This TCR was recovered from an adult in good health and CMV-seronegative. The chain joins TRBV11-2 to TRBJ1-1; 11 central bases correspond to TRBD1. Read as DNA, the sequence is TGTGCCAGCAGCTTCCTCGGGACAGGGGGAACTGAAGCTTTCTTT. Its amino acids are CASSFLGTGGTEAFF.